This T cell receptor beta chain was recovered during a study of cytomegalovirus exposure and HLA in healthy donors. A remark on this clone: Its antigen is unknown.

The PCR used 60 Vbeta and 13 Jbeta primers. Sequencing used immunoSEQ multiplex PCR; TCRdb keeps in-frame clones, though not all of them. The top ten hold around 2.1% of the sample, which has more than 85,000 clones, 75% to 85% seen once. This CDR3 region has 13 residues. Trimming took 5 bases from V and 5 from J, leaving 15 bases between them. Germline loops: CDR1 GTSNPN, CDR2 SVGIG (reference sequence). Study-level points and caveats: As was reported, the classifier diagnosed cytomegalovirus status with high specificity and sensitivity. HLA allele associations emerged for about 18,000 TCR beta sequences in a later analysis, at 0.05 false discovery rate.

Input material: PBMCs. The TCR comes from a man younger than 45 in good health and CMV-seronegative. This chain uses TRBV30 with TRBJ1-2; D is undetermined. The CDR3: CAWFVEGAYGYTF. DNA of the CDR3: TGTGCCTGGTTTGTGGAGGGTGCGTATGGCTACACCTTC.